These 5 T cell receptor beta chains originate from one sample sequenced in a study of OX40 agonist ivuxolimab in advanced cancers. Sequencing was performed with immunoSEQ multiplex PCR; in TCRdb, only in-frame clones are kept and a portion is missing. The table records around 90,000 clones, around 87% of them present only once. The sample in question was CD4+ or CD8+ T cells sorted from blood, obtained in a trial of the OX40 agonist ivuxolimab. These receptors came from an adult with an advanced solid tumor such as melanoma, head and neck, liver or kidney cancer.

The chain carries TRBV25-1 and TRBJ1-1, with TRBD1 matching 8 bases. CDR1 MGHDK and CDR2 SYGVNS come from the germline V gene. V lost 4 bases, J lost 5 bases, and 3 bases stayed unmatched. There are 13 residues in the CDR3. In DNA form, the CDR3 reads TGTGCCAGCAGTGGCGGGACAGGTACTGAAGCTTTCTTT. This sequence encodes CASSGGTGTEAFF.

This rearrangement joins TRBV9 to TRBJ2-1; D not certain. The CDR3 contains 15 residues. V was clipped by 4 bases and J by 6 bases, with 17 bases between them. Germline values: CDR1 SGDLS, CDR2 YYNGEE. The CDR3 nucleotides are TGTGCCAGCAGCCACAGTAGAAGCGACGGCAATGAGCAGTTCTTC. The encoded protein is CASSHSRSDGNEQFF.

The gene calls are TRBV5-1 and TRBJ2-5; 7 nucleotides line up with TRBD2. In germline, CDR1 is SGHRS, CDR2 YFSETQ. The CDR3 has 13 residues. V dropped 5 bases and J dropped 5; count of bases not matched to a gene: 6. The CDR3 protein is CASRAGEGETQYF. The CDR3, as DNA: TGCGCCAGCAGGGCGGGAGAGGGGGAGACCCAGTACTTC.

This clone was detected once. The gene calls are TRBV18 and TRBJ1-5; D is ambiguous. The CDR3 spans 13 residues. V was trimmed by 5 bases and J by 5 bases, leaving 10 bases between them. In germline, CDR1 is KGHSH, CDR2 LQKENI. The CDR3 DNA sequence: TGTGCCAGCTCATACCTCCGGGATCAGCCCCAGCATTTT. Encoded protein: CASSYLRDQPQHF.

DNA for the CDR3: TGTGCCAGCAGGAATGATCAGCCCCAGCATTTT. Translation: CASRNDQPQHF. The chain is built from TRBV2 and TRBJ1-5; D not resolved. The V end lost 6 bases, the J end lost 5 bases, and 5 bases lay between the germline ends. CDR3 length: 11 amino acids. Germline CDR1 is SNHLY and CDR2 is FYNNEI. Supplemented by reference TRBV2 and TRBJ1-5, the full variable domain reads EPEVTQTPSHQVTQMGQEVILRCVPISNHLYFYWYRQILGQKVEFLVSFYNNEISEKSEIFDDQFSVERPDGSNFTLKIRSTKLEDSAMYFCASRNDQPQHFGDGTRLSIL.